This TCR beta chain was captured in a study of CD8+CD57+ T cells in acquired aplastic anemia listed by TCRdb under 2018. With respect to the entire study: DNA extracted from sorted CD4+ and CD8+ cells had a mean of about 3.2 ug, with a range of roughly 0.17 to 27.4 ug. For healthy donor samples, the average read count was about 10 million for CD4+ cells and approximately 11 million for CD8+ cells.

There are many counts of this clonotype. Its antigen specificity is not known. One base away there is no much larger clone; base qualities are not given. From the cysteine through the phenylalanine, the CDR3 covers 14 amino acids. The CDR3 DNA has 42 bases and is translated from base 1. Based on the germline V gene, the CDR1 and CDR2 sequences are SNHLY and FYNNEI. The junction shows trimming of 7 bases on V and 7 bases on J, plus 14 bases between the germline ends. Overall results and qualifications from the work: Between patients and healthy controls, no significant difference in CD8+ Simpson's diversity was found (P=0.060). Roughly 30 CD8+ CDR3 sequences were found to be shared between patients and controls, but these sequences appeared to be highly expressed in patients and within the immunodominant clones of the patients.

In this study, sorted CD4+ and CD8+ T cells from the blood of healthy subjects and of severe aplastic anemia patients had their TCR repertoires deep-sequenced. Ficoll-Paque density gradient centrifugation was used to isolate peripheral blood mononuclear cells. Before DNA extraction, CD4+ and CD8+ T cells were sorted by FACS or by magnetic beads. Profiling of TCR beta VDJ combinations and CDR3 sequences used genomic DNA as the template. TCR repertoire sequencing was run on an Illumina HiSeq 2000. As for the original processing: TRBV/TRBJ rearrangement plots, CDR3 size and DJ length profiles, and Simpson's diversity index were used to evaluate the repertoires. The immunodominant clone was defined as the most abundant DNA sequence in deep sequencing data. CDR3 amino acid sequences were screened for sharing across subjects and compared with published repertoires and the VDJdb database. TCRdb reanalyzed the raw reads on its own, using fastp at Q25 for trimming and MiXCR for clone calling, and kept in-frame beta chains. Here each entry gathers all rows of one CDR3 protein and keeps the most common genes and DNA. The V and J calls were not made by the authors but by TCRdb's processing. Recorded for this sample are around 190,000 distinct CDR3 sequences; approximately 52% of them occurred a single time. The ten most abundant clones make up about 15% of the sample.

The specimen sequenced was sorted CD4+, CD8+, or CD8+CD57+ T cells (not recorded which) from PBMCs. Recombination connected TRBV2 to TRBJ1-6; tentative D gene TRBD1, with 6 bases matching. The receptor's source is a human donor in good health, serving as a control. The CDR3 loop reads CASTRRGNNSPLHF. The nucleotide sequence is TGTGCCAGCACCCGGAGGGGGAACAATTCACCCCTCCACTTT.